This TCR beta chain was captured by sequencing in a study of cytomegalovirus exposure and HLA in healthy donors. Study results and limitations: DRB1 had the most TCR associations and HLA-C the fewest, a later analysis found, with rates varying by HLA locus. Sequencing depth across donors, presence/absence analyses assumed, was roughly uniform. Through in vitro validation, a few CMV-associated chains were shown to be specific for CMV antigens. Common viral pathogens were later found to be apparently linked to several of the most significant clusters.

A word on this clone: No antigen is known for it.

Use of 60 Vbeta and 13 Jbeta primers characterized the PCR. Profiled with immunoSEQ multiplex PCR; TCRdb holds only in-frame clones, not every one. The sample contains about 120,000 clones, 70% to 75% of which appear only once. Germline CDR1 and CDR2: SEHNR and FQNEAQ (reference sequence). Trimming left V 3 bases short and J 4 bases short, with 12 bases between. The CDR3 is 14 amino acids. Sequencing was done on a sample of PBMCs. The chain is built from TRBV7-9 and TRBJ2-5; TRBD1 is a possible D gene (6 bases). This TCR was recovered from a middle-aged woman in good health and CMV-seronegative. CDR3 sequence: CASSLVGGLETQYF. Here the CDR3 DNA reads TGTGCCAGCAGCTTGGTAGGGGGATTAGAGACCCAGTACTTC.